This T cell receptor beta chain stems from a study of blood T cell repertoires in COVID-19. Study in general: Sites across the United States, Italy and Spain contributed samples from acute and convalescent COVID-19. Sample material is recorded as cDNA or gDNA derived from T cells, B-cell-depleted T cells, or PBMCs.

Authors' methods: Using reference gene primer amplification, nucleated cell counts were estimated. This table comes from immunoSEQ multiplex PCR, and its TCRdb copy is limited to in-frame clones, with some not included. The V and J calls and clone size come from that table; D and trimming were worked out from the DNA. The sample shows about 130,000 clones, around 80% of them seen only once. Trimming removed 1 base from V and 1 base from J; junction bases left unmatched: 3. The CDR3 is 17 amino acids. Germline loops: CDR1 LGHNA, CDR2 YNFKEQ. The sequence was obtained from a man between 35 and 55 years old with active or convalescent COVID-19. This chain uses TRBV4-2 with TRBJ2-3; 12 nucleotides align to TRBD2. Sequencing was performed on peripheral blood. CDR3 nucleotides: TGTGCCAGCAGCCAAGGACTAGCGGGGGCCGGCACAGATACGCAGTATTTT. This translates into CASSQGLAGAGTDTQYF.